This TCR beta chain came from a study of shared clonotypes between healthy human individuals (dated by TCRdb to 2019 to 2021). Context from the whole study: A couple of women and a few men aged 18 to 49 years were included in the cohort. For each donor, CD4 naive and CD4 memory were each run on three plates, CD8 naive on two plates, and CD8 memory on one plate. The study deeply sequenced blood TCR repertoires of about five healthy adults to estimate repertoire size and the extent of clonotype sharing between individuals. Libraries were prepared and TCR repertoires were sequenced by different laboratories using diverse techniques, in order to increase sequencing depth and limit assay-specific biases. Leukapheresis yielded between about 0.85 and 10 billion PBMCs per donor. Overall study results and their limits: Based on pairwise subsampling, the degree of clonotype sharing among donors was expected to be affected by sequencing depth. Approximately 5% of naive CD4, 3.5% of naive CD8, approximately 2.2% of memory CD4, and 0.35% to 0.5% of memory CD8 clonotypes were shared across four donors. Sampling was restricted to blood, and TCR repertoires in tissues likely differ from the TCR repertoires found in blood. Because the study included only a small number of donors, the genetic and exposure-history diversity represented was limited. Rarefaction of sorted-subset datasets indicated incomplete sequencing despite the large sequencing depth. Larger estimated clonotype richness was generally found for naive subsets than for memory subsets. Compared with non-shared clonotypes, the clonotypes found in all four sorted-subset donors had higher generation probabilities.

Concerning this clone: Its antigen specificity is not known. No much larger clonotype is one base removed from it; base qualities were not supplied.

Using the deep immunoSEQ assay, TCR CDR3 regions were amplified from genomic DNA by multiplex PCR. Genomic DNA extracted from each cell subset was distributed evenly over all wells of several immunoSEQ 96-well plates, and each plate served as one replicate. For sorted subsets, each replicate PCR was loaded with around 220 ng genomic DNA, equivalent to 30,000 or so T cell genomes. The purified libraries were quantified using a Qubit 3.0 fluorometer, sized with a Bioanalyzer 2100, and then quantified again using the KAPA Library Quantification kit. Each immunoSEQ 96-well plate was sequenced on its own single-read 150-cycle Illumina NextSeq 550 flow cell. The original methods were these. Because only junctional sequences without quality scores were contained in the immunoSEQ output, filtering matching that applied to full-length reads could not be performed. To assign V/J genes and CDR3, sequences were annotated against IMGT germline references using PyIR, a Python wrapper for IgBLAST v1.9. Reads with weak V/J assignments (E-value above 1e-6), missing CDR3, stop codons, out-of-frame junctions, or ambiguous translated residues were removed. V3J clonotypes were defined by identical inferred V gene, J gene, and CDR3 amino acid sequence. Percentage overlap between repertoires was calculated by dividing the number of shared unique clonotypes by the size of the smaller repertoire. Richness of each repertoire was evaluated using RTK rarefaction, the Chao1 estimator, and Recon v2.1 estimates of unobserved clonotypes. For all TCRbeta clonotypes obtained by the gDNA method from four donors, generation probabilities were computed with OLGA. The table comes from immuneACCESS by way of TCRdb, which keeps in-frame sequences with V and J called. Part of the clones is missing from these tables; in studies checked, under half for an unresolved V gene and the rest for unknown reasons. The V and J calls and clone size come from that table; D and trimming were worked out from the DNA. Across this sample there are 1.6 million or so clones, with 96% seen only once. Of the sample, 0.95% to 1.5% falls within the top ten clones.

From the cysteine through the phenylalanine, the CDR3 covers 16 amino acids. This entry keeps only the CDR3 DNA: 48 bases, framed from base 1. V sheds 0 bases and J sheds 0 bases, leaving 10 bases between their ends. According to the germline V gene (reference sequence), CDR1 reads LNHNV and CDR2 reads YYDKDF. Donors were healthy HIV-negative adults with no recently reported acute infections or vaccinations. Only Caucasian adults living in Nashville, Tennessee, USA were represented among the donors. CD4+ T cells were enriched by magnetic negative selection; naive cells were then positively selected on CD45RA, and the negative fraction formed the memory subset. Blood was collected by leukapheresis, and PBMCs were isolated by Ficoll-Histopaque density gradient centrifugation and then cryopreserved in liquid nitrogen vapor phase. Analytical flow cytometry was used to check the purity and quantity of every magnetically sorted T cell population. Genomic DNA was isolated from each sorted fraction and quantified by UV absorbance on a Nanodrop 2000c.

The origin of this receptor is a man between 25 and 39 years old in good health. Rearrangement joined TRBV15 to TRBJ2-3; 6 matching bases give a weak D call of TRBD1. Sequenced: naive CD4+ T cells sorted from blood. The intended sense of this specimen's cell subset or site label: CD45RA+ positively selected. The sequenced DNA is TGTGCCACCAGCAGAGATCAGGGGCTAAGCACAGATACGCAGTATTTT. Translated, this is CATSRDQGLSTDTQYF.